This is a list of T cell receptor beta chains from one sample in a study of PD-L1 blockade in urothelial cancer. TCRdb's copy holds only in-frame clones and misses some; the assay was immunoSEQ multiplex PCR. The table shows more than 55,000 clones, with 81% occurring only once. Source: PBMCs, taken around atezolizumab (anti-PD-L1) treatment. The receptors were gathered from a man between 65 and 79 years old with urothelial cancer. Both conserved end residues are part of each CDR3. Each record gives: D gene, V gene, clone size, J gene, CDR3 protein, CDR3 DNA. A D gene is named only where the DNA matches it firmly. Clone sizes are given selectively: once, few, many, or a class where the clone is expanded.

.	TRBV9	few	TRBJ1-4	CASSPTVNEKLFF	TGTGCCAGCAGCCCGACAGTTAATGAAAAACTGTTTTTT
TRBD2	TRBV11-3	.	TRBJ2-2	CASSRLAGVTGELFF	TGTGCCAGCAGCCGACTAGCGGGAGTCACCGGGGAGCTGTTTTTT
.	TRBV5-5	.	TRBJ2-4	CASSLLENIQYF	TGTGCCAGCAGCTTGCTAGAAAACATTCAGTACTTC
.	TRBV15	.	TRBJ2-5	CATSRRGIQETQYF	TGTGCCACCAGCAGAAGGGGGATCCAAGAGACCCAGTACTTC
.	TRBV18	.	TRBJ2-5	CASSPLQDREETQYF	TGTGCCAGCTCACCCCTACAGGACAGAGAAGAGACCCAGTACTTC
TRBD2	TRBV9	once	TRBJ2-5	CASSNSRGGQETQYF	TGTGCCAGCAGCAATAGTCGGGGGGGGCAAGAGACCCAGTACTTC
TRBD2	TRBV6-5	few	TRBJ2-7	CASSYSSSGRGEQYF	TGTGCCAGCAGTTACTCTAGCAGCGGGAGAGGCGAGCAGTACTTC
.	TRBV27	.	TRBJ2-7	CASSFRGFTYEQYF	TGTGCCAGCAGTTTCCGGGGGTTTACCTACGAGCAGTACTTC
TRBD2	TRBV19	.	TRBJ2-1	CASSMAGGYNEQFF	TGTGCCAGTAGTATGGCGGGGGGCTACAATGAGCAGTTCTTC
.	TRBV11-3	.	TRBJ1-4	CVSSRSGNEKLFF	TGTGTCAGCAGTCGTAGCGGAAATGAAAAACTGTTTTTT
TRBD2	TRBV2	many	TRBJ2-3	CASREAGGATDTQYF	TGTGCCAGCAGAGAAGCGGGGGGGGCCACAGATACGCAGTATTTT
TRBD2	TRBV5-1	.	TRBJ2-2	CASSLASGGNTGELFF	TGCGCCAGCAGCTTGGCAAGCGGGGGGAACACCGGGGAGCTGTTTTTT
.	TRBV18	few	TRBJ1-2	CASSPGTTHGYTF	TGTGCCAGCTCACCCGGGACAACCCATGGCTACACCTTC
.	TRBV7-8	few	TRBJ2-7	CASSPGTWSYEQYF	TGTGCCAGCAGCCCCGGGACATGGAGCTACGAGCAGTACTTC
TRBD1	TRBV18	few	TRBJ2-4	CASLSDRGKNIQYF	TGTGCCAGCTTATCGGACAGGGGCAAAAACATTCAGTACTTC
TRBD2	TRBV5-1	.	TRBJ2-3	CASSLSGTSGGESDTQYF	TGCGCCAGCAGCCTCTCCGGGACTAGCGGGGGGGAGTCAGATACGCAGTATTTT
.	TRBV7-9	.	TRBJ2-7	CASSPLRGIGETYF	TGTGCCAGCAGCCCACTCCGGGGAATCGGGGAGACCTACTTC
.	TRBV4-1	.	TRBJ1-2	CASSQDGTGAHIFYTF	TGCGCCAGCAGCCAAGATGGAACAGGCGCTCACATATTCTACACCTTC
.	TRBV4-2	few	TRBJ2-7	CASSQDTYEQYF	TGTGCCAGCAGCCAAGATACCTACGAGCAGTACTTC
TRBD1	TRBV7-9	.	TRBJ2-3	CASAMTGDRSDTQYF	TGTGCCAGCGCAATGACAGGGGACCGCTCAGATACGCAGTATTTT
.	TRBV2	.	TRBJ1-6	CASTPKEGLNNSPLHF	TGTGCCAGCACCCCGAAGGAGGGGCTTAATAATTCACCCCTCCACTTT
.	TRBV6-1	.	TRBJ1-2	CASSEGGSHGYTF	TGTGCCAGCAGTGAGGGGGGGAGCCATGGCTACACCTTC
TRBD2	TRBV11-3	once	TRBJ2-1	CASSHLGRLADYNEQFF	TGTGCCAGCAGCCACTTAGGTCGTCTAGCGGATTACAATGAGCAGTTCTTC
.	TRBV4-2	.	TRBJ1-2	CASSQDRGNYGYTF	TGTGCCAGCAGCCAAGATCGGGGTAACTATGGCTACACCTTC
.	TRBV27	.	TRBJ1-1	CASSLAGVNTEAFF	TGTGCCAGCAGTTTAGCAGGGGTCAACACTGAAGCTTTCTTT
.	TRBV6-5	.	TRBJ1-2	CASSYSMGQRTYGYTF	TGTGCCAGCAGTTACTCGATGGGACAACGAACCTATGGCTACACCTTC
TRBD1	TRBV4-2	few	TRBJ2-1	CASSQDRDRVSNEQFF	TGTGCCAGCAGCCAAGATAGGGACAGGGTTTCCAATGAGCAGTTCTTC
.	TRBV6-5	.	TRBJ1-2	CASWGANYGYTF	TGTGCCAGTTGGGGGGCTAACTATGGCTACACCTTC
TRBD1	TRBV2	.	TRBJ2-7	CASTGQGAAYEQYF	TGTGCCAGCACTGGACAGGGGGCGGCCTACGAGCAGTACTTC
TRBD1	TRBV6-6	once	TRBJ1-5	CASSPDRGFQPQHF	TGTGCCAGCAGCCCCGACAGGGGTTTCCAGCCCCAGCATTTT
TRBD1	TRBV19	once	TRBJ1-3	CATSPRGPGNTIYF	TGTGCCACCAGCCCGAGGGGGCCTGGAAACACCATATATTTT
.	TRBV6-5	.	TRBJ1-6	CASSFGRDSPLHF	TGTGCCAGCAGTTTTGGGAGAGACTCACCCCTCCACTTT
.	TRBV21-1	.	TRBJ2-3	CASNIKREGIDTQYF	TGTGCCAGCAACATTAAGCGGGAAGGTATTGATACGCAGTATTTT
TRBD2	TRBV5-1	.	TRBJ2-7	CASSPRTSGGSTYEQYF	TGCGCCAGCAGCCCCCGGACTAGCGGGGGCTCAACCTACGAGCAGTACTTC
TRBD1	TRBV2	.	TRBJ1-5	CASSEPLGQGDQPQHF	TGTGCCAGCAGTGAGCCCCTCGGACAGGGGGATCAGCCCCAGCATTTT
.	TRBV6-5	once	TRBJ1-1	CASSAGGYTEAFF	TGTGCCAGCAGTGCCGGGGGTTACACTGAAGCTTTCTTT
.	TRBV5-1	.	TRBJ2-3	CASGGTGPPDTQYF	TGCGCCAGCGGCGGGACTGGTCCCCCAGATACGCAGTATTTT
.	TRBV7-9	once	TRBJ1-2	CASSSETGGSPHGYTF	TGTGCCAGCAGCTCAGAGACAGGTGGCTCCCCTCATGGCTACACCTTC
.	TRBV5-1	.	TRBJ1-3	CASSSLGDSGNTIYF	TGCGCCAGCAGCTCCCTGGGAGACTCTGGAAACACCATATATTTT
.	TRBV5-8	.	TRBJ1-3	CASSLAGTGNTIYF	TGTGCCAGCAGCCTGGCCGGGACTGGAAACACCATATATTTT
.	TRBV18	.	TRBJ1-1	CASSPTRGGTEAFF	TGTGCCAGCTCACCAACTCGGGGGGGCACTGAAGCTTTCTTT
TRBD1	TRBV6-1	.	TRBJ2-7	CASRKDRVLYEQYF	TGTGCCAGCAGGAAGGACAGGGTACTCTACGAGCAGTACTTC
TRBD2	TRBV7-9	.	TRBJ2-7	CASSSLAGVGNEQYF	TGTGCCAGCAGCTCTCTAGCGGGAGTAGGGAACGAGCAGTACTTC
.	TRBV4-3	.	TRBJ2-3	CASSETSRTDTQYF	TGCGCCAGCAGCGAGACTAGTCGCACAGATACGCAGTATTTT
.	TRBV4-2	.	TRBJ2-7	CASSHTDSSYEQYF	TGTGCCAGCAGCCACACTGACAGTTCCTACGAGCAGTACTTC
.	TRBV7-9	.	TRBJ2-1	CASSLAGAGVTEQFF	TGTGCCAGCAGCTTAGCGGGGGCAGGGGTCACTGAGCAGTTCTTC
TRBD1	TRBV7-7	.	TRBJ1-3	CASSPDRGNTIYF	TGTGCTAGCAGCCCTGACAGGGGGAACACCATATATTTT
.	TRBV29-1	few	TRBJ2-7	CSVEVRDNYEQYF	TGCAGCGTTGAAGTCCGGGACAACTACGAGCAGTACTTC
TRBD1	TRBV2	.	TRBJ1-2	CASSSGQEGSGYTF	TGTGCCAGCAGCTCGGGACAGGAGGGATCTGGCTACACCTTC
.	TRBV19	.	TRBJ2-3	CASSIWGGPDTQYF	TGTGCCAGTAGTATCTGGGGGGGGCCAGATACGCAGTATTTT
.	TRBV11-2	.	TRBJ1-2	CASSLGQDNYGYTF	TGTGCCAGCAGCTTAGGACAGGATAACTATGGCTACACCTTC
TRBD1	TRBV5-6	.	TRBJ2-7	CASSLWDRDNEQYF	TGTGCCAGCAGCTTATGGGACAGGGACAACGAGCAGTACTTC
.	TRBV6-5	once	TRBJ2-6	CASSYQVLSGANVLTF	TGTGCCAGCAGTTACCAGGTCCTCTCTGGGGCCAACGTCCTGACTTTC
TRBD2	TRBV18	.	TRBJ2-7	CASSPTSGPAYEQYF	TGTGCCAGCTCACCTACTAGCGGCCCGGCCTACGAGCAGTACTTC
.	TRBV7-9	once	TRBJ2-1	CASSSGILGGEQFF	TGTGCCAGCAGCTCCGGGATCTTAGGAGGTGAGCAGTTCTTC